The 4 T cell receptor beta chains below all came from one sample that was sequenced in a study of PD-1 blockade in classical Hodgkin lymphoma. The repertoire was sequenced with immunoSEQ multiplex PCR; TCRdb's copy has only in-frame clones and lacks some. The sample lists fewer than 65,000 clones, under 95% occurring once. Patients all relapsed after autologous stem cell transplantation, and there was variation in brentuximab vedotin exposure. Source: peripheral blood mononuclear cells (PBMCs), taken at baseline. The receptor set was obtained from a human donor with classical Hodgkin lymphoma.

The CDR3 nucleotides are TGTGCCAGCAATCCGACTAGCGAGATACTCAATGAGCAGTTCTTC. Residues: CASNPTSEILNEQFF. The rearrangement links TRBV6-6 to TRBJ2-1; 8 nucleotides agree with TRBD2. The CDR3 runs to 15 residues. Per germline, CDR1 MNHNY and CDR2 SVGAGI (reference sequence). J lost 6 bases, V lost 7 bases, and 11 bases had no gene match.

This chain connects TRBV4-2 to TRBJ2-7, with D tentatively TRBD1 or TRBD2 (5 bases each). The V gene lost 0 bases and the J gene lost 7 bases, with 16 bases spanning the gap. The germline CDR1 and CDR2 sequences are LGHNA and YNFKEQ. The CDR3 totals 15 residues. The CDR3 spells CASSQDPGTPGEQYF. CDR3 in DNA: TGTGCCAGCAGCCAAGATCCAGGGACCCCCGGGGAGCAGTACTTC.

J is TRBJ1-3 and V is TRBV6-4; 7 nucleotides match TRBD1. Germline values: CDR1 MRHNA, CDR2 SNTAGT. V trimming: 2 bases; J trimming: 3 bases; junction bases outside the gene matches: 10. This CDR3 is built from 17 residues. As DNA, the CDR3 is TGTGCCAGCAGTGACGGGGGAGGGGGCGCGGGTGGAAACACCATATATTTT. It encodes CASSDGGGGAGGNTIYF.

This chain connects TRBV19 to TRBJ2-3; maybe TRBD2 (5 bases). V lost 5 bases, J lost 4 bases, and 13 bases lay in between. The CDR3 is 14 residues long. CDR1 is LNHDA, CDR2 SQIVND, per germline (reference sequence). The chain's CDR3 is CASSSYEGSDTQYF. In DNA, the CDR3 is TGTGCCAGTAGTTCCTATGAGGGTTCAGATACGCAGTATTTT.